What follows is one T cell receptor beta chain and its context. The data derive from a study of blood T cell repertoires in COVID-19. Study-wide context: Sites in the United States, Italy and Spain provided acute and convalescent COVID-19 samples. From T cells, B-cell-depleted T cells, or PBMCs came the material, which was cDNA or gDNA.

Authors' analysis steps: How many nucleated cells were present was estimated from reference gene primer amplification. TCRdb's table, derived via immunoSEQ multiplex PCR, lists solely in-frame clones and lacks some. The DNA was the basis for D and trimming; V, J and clone size are from that table. Of about 220,000 clones in the sample, 60% to 85% were seen once. Germline V gene lookup returns CDR1 MNHEY and CDR2 SVGAGI. This CDR3 is built from 15 residues. V dropped 0 bases and J dropped 4; count of bases not matched to a gene: 3. The J gene is TRBJ2-7, the V gene TRBV6-5; 10 positions match TRBD2. The receptor comes from a woman aged 65 to 85 with acute or convalescent COVID-19. What was sequenced was peripheral blood. The DNA for the CDR3 is TGTGCCAGCAGTTACTCGTCTAGCGGGGGATACGAGCAGTACTTC. It yields the protein CASSYSSSGGYEQYF.